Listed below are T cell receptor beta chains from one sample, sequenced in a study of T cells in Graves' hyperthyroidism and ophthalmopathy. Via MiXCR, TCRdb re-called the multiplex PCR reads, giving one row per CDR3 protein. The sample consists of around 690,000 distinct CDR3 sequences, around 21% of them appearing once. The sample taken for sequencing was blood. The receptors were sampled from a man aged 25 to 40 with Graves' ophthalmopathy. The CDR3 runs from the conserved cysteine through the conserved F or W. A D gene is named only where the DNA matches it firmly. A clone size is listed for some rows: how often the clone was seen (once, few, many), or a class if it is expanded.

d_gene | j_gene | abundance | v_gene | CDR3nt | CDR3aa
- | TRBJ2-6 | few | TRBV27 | TGTGCCAGCAGTTTATACGGTGGGCACTCTGGGGCCAACGTCCTGACTTTC | CASSLYGGHSGANVLTF
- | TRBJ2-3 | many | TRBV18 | TGTGCCAGCTCACCACGGCCTAGCGCCGATACGCAGTATTTT | CASSPRPSADTQYF
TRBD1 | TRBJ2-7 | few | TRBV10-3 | TGTGCCATCAGTGACGCAGGGGGCGTATCCTACGAGCAGTACTTC | CAISDAGGVSYEQYF
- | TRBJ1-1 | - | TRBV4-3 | TGCGCCAGCAGCCAAGAGGGTTTCCACAAGAACACTGAAGCTTTCTTT | CASSQEGFHKNTEAFF
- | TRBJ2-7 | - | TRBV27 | TGTGCCAGCAGTTCCGGACTGCGCGCCTACGAGCAGTACTTC | CASSSGLRAYEQYF
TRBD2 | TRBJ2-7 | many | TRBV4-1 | TGCGCCAGCAGCCACCCCGGACTAGCGGGAGGGCCAGGGTCCTACGAGCAGTACTTC | CASSHPGLAGGPGSYEQYF
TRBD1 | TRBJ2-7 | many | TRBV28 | TGTGCCAGCAGGGTGGACAGGTACGAGCAGTACTTC | CASRVDRYEQYF
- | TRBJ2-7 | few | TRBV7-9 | TGTGCCAGCAGCTTAGTTTCCGTCTACGAGCAGTACTTC | CASSLVSVYEQYF
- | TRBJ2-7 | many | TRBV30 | TGTGCCTGGAGTCGATTCCTAGGGGAGGAGAGCGAGCAGTACTTC | CAWSRFLGEESEQYF
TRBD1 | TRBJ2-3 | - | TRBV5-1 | TGCGCCAGCAGCCGAAGTGGGGACAGGGGCACAGATACGCAGTATTTT | CASSRSGDRGTDTQYF
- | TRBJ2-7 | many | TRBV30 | TGTGCCTGGAACGAACCTGGAGGCTCCTACGAGCAGTACTTC | CAWNEPGGSYEQYF
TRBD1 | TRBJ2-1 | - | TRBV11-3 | TGTGCCAGCAGCTCCGGACAGGGAGGACAGTTCTTC | CASSSGQGGQFF
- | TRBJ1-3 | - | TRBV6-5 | TGTGCCAGCAGTTTCAGAATTGGAAACACCATATATTTT | CASSFRIGNTIYF
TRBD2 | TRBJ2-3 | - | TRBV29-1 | TGCAGCGTTGAAGCGCCGGGAGGGCCGCGTACAGATACGCAGTATTTT | CSVEAPGGPRTDTQYF
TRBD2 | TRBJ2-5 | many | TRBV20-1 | TGCAGTGCTGAGACTAGCGGGAGACAAGAGACCCAGTACTTC | CSAETSGRQETQYF
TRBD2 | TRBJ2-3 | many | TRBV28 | TGTGCCAGCAGTTTTAGCGGGAGAAGCACAGATACGCAGTATTTT | CASSFSGRSTDTQYF
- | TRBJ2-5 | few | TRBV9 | TGTGCCAGCAGCGTAGAAATCGGCCAAGAGACCCAGTACTTC | CASSVEIGQETQYF
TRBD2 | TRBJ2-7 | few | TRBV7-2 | TGTGCCAGCAGCTTAACTAGCGGGAGTTACTACGAGCAGTACTTC | CASSLTSGSYYEQYF
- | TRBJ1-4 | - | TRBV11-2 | TGTGCCAGCAGCCTCGGGCGGGGGAGAACAACTAATGAAAAACTGTTTTTT | CASSLGRGRTTNEKLFF
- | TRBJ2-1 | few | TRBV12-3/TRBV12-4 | TGTGCCAGCAGCTTCCCCGGCTCGCGACTGTTCTTC | CASSFPGSRLFF
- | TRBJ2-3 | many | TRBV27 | TGTGCCAGCAGACCCACCTATACGGGTCTCGAAGTGGATACGCAGTATTTT | CASRPTYTGLEVDTQYF
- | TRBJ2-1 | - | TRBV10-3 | TGTGCCATCAGCAATCCCGGGACTGGGGCTTACAATGAGCAGTTCTTC | CAISNPGTGAYNEQFF
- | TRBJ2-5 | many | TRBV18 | TGTGCCAGCTCACCCCGCCCTGGGGGCCTGCAAGAGACCCAGTACTTC | CASSPRPGGLQETQYF
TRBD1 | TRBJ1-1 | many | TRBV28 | TGTGCCAGCAGCCCTCCGGACAGGGGGAAAGCTTTCTTT | CASSPPDRGKAFF
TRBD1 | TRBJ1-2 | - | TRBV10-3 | TGTGCCGCCCAAGCCGGGACAGACTATGGCTACACCTTC | CAAQAGTDYGYTF
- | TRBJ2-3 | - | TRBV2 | TGTGCCAGCAGGAGGGGGACCAGCAAAATCACAGATACGCAGTATTTT | CASRRGTSKITDTQYF
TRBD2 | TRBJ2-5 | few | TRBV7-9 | TGTGCCAGCAGCCAAAGCGGGAGGCCGTACCAAGAGACCCAGTACTTC | CASSQSGRPYQETQYF
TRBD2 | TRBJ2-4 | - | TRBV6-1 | TGTGCCAGCAGCGTAGCGGGAGCACTAGCCAAAAACATTCAGTACTTC | CASSVAGALAKNIQYF
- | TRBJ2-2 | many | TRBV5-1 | TGCGCCAGCAGGTCCGGACACCAGAACACCGGGGAGCTGTTTTTT | CASRSGHQNTGELFF